This TCR beta chain was identified in a study of early T cells in non-severe SARS-CoV-2 infection. A single record per CDR3 protein comes from TCRdb applying MiXCR to the 5' RACE reads. The table lists roughly 70,000 distinct CDR3 sequences, roughly a fifth of them singletons. The CDR3 has 13 residues. Germline V gene sequence: CDR1 SEHNR, CDR2 FQNEAQ (reference sequence). Trimming took 6 bases from V and 1 from J, leaving 9 bases between them. Sequenced here: whole blood, sampled at baseline. This sequence originates from an adult who was a healthcare worker with PCR-confirmed SARS-CoV-2 infection or an uninfected control (not recorded which). The V call is TRBV7-9, the J call TRBJ1-1; a weak D match, TRBD1 (5 bases). The CDR3 here is CASRTRANTEAFF. The CDR3 bases are TGTGCCAGCAGAACCAGGGCGAACACTGAAGCTTTCTTT.